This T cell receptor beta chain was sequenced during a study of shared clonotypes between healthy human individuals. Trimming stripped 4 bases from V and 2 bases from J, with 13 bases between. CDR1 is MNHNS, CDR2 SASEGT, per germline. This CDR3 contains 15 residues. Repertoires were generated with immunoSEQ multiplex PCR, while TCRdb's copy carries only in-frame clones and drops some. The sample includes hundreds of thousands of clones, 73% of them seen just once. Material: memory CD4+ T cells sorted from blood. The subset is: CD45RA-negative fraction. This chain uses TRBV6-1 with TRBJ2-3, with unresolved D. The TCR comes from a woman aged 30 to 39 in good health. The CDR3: CASSGVYFATDTQYF. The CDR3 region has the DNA TGTGCCAGCAGTGGGGTCTATTTCGCCACAGATACGCAGTATTTT.